This TCR beta chain was captured in a study of OX40 agonist ivuxolimab in advanced cancers. Regarding the study as a whole: Dose levels from 0.1 to 3.0 mg/kg saw CD4+ and CD8+ blood T cells expand clonally by week 6. Those patients achieving a partial response at 0.1-3.0 mg/kg showed among the lowest clonal expansion.

In this sample, this clone turned up a few times. Its antigen remains unidentified. The CDR3 has 14 residues. The V end lost 0 bases, the J end lost 4 bases, and 10 bases lay between the germline ends. Germline V CDR1 and CDR2: MRHNA, SNTAGT. The protocol was immunoSEQ multiplex PCR, while the TCRdb copy is restricted to in-frame clones and leaves out a portion. This sample yields about 21,000 clones, of which 70% to 80% are seen a single time; around 34% belongs to the top ten. The input for sequencing was CD4+ or CD8+ T cells sorted from blood, taken in a trial of the OX40 agonist ivuxolimab. The receptor was derived from an adult with an advanced solid tumor such as melanoma, head and neck, liver or kidney cancer. The chain joins TRBV6-4 to TRBJ2-7; D perhaps matches TRBD1 (6 bases). The CDR3 loop is CASSDSGGFYEQYF. The CDR3 DNA sequence: TGTGCCAGCAGTGACTCAGGGGGATTTTACGAGCAGTACTTC.